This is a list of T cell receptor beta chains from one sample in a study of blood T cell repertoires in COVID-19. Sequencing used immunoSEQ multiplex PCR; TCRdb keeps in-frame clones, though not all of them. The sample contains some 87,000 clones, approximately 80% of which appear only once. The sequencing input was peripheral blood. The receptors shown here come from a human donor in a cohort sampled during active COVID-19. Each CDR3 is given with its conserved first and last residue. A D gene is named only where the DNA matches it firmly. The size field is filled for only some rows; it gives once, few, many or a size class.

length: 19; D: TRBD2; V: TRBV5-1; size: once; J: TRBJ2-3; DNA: TGCGCCAGCAGCGTTCAAGGACTAGCGTTATCGGTGAGCACAGATACGCAGTATTTT; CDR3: CASSVQGLALSVSTDTQYF
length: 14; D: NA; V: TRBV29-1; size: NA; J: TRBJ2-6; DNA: TGCAGCGTTGAAGAACACCCTGGGGCCAACGTCCTGACTTTC; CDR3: CSVEEHPGANVLTF
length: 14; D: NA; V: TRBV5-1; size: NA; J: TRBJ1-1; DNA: TGCGCCAGCAGCTCGATGACAGGGAACACTGAAGCTTTCTTT; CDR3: CASSSMTGNTEAFF
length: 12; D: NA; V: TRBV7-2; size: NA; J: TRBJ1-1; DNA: TGTGCCAGCCGGGGGGCAGGGGCTGAAGCTTTCTTT; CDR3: CASRGAGAEAFF
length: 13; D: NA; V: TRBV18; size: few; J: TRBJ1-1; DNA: TGTGCCAGCTCACCTACAGGATACTCTGAAGCTTTCTTT; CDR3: CASSPTGYSEAFF
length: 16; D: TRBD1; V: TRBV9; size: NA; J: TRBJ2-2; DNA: TGTGCCAGCAGCCCCGGGACAGGGGGTAGGACCGGGGAGCTGTTTTTT; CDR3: CASSPGTGGRTGELFF
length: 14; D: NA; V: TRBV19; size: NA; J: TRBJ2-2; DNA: TGTGCCAGTAGTTTCTCTTCGGGGACCGGGGAGCTGTTTTTT; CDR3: CASSFSSGTGELFF
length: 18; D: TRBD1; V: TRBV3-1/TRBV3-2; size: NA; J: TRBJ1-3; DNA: TGTGCCAGCAGCCCCCGGGACAGGGCAGTCTTCACTGGAAACACCATATATTTT; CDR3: CASSPRDRAVFTGNTIYF
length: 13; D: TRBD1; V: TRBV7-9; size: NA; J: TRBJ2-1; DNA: TGTGCCAGCAGCTTTACAGGGGGCTATGAGCAGTTCTTC; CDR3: CASSFTGGYEQFF
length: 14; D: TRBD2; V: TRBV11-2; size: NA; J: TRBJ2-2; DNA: TGTGCCAGCAGCTTAACGCGGGGGTCCGGGGAGCTGTTTTTT; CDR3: CASSLTRGSGELFF
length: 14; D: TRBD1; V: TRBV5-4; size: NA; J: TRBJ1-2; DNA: TGTGCCAGCAGCTTGCGAGGGGGCCCGAACGGCTACACCTTC; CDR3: CASSLRGGPNGYTF
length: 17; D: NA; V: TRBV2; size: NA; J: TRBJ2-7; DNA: TGTGCCAGCAGTGATACGGAGCCTTGGGGACACTCCTACGAGCAGTACTTC; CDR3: CASSDTEPWGHSYEQYF
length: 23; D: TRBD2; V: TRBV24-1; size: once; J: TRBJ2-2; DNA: TGTGCCACCAGTGATTTTCTTGGGACAGGAGGATTGGGAGCGGGAGGGGTCACCGGGGAGCTGTTTTTT; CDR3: CATSDFLGTGGLGAGGVTGELFF
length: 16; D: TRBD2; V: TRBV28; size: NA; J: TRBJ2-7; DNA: TGTGCCAGCAGTTGGGGTAGCGGGAGGTCCTCCTACGAGCAGTACTTC; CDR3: CASSWGSGRSSYEQYF
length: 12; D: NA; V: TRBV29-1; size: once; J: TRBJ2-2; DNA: TGCAGCGTTGACAAAAACACCGGGGAGCTGTTTTTT; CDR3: CSVDKNTGELFF
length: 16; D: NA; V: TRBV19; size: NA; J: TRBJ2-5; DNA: TGTGCCAGTAGTATAACCATACAGGGTGCCCAAGAGACCCAGTACTTC; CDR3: CASSITIQGAQETQYF
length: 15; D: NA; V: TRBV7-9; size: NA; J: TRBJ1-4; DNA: TGTGCCAGCAGCTTAGCGATGAGTGCTAATGAAAAACTGTTTTTT; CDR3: CASSLAMSANEKLFF
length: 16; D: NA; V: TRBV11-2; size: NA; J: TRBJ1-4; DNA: TGTGCCAGCAGCTTATATCTAACAGGGCGGGATGAAAAACTGTTTTTT; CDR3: CASSLYLTGRDEKLFF
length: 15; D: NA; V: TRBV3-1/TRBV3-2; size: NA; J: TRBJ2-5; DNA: TGTGCCAGCAGCCAAGATATCGGCGGCCAAGAGACCCAGTACTTC; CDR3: CASSQDIGGQETQYF
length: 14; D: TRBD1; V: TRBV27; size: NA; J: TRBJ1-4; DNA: TGTGCCAGCAGGTTAGGACAGGGTCGTGAAAAACTGTTTTTT; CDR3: CASRLGQGREKLFF
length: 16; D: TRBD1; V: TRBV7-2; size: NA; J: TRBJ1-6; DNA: TGTGCCAGCAGCTCACAGGGGGTTGGTTATAATTCACCCCTCCACTTT; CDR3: CASSSQGVGYNSPLHF
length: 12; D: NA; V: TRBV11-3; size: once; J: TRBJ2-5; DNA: TGTGCCAGCAGCCAAACAGGGGAGACCCAGTACTTC; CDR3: CASSQTGETQYF
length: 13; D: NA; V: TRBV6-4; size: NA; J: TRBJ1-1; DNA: TGTGCCAGCAGTCTTACAGGGAACACTGAAGCTTTCTTT; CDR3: CASSLTGNTEAFF
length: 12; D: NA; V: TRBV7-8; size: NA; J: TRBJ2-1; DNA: TGTGCCAGCAGCCTGGACTACCATGAGCAGTTCTTC; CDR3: CASSLDYHEQFF
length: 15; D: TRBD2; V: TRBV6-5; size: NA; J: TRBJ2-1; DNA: TGTGCCCCACGGGGGGGGCCCCCCCTTAACAATGAGCAGTTCTTC; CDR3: CAPRGGPPLNNEQFF
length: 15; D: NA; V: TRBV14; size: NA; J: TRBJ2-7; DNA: TGTGCCAGCAGCCTTTCGACAGGACGGCTTAGCGAGCAGTACTTC; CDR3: CASSLSTGRLSEQYF
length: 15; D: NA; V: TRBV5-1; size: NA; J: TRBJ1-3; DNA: TGCGCCAGCAGCGTGGACAGTTTCTCTGGAAACACCATATATTTT; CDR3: CASSVDSFSGNTIYF
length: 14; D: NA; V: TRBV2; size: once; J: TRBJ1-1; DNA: TGTGCCAGCAGTGAGCGGCGGGTTGGCACTGAAGCTTTCTTT; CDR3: CASSERRVGTEAFF
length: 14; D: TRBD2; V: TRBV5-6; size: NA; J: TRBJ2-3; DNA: TGTGCCAGCAGCTTTTACTCGGGGGGAAGTACGCAGTATTTT; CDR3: CASSFYSGGSTQYF
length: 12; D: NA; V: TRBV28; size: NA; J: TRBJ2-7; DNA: TGTGCCAGCAGTTTATTATTGGGGCGACGGCACTTC; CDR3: CASSLLLGRRHF
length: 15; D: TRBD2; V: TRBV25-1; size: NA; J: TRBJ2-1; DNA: TGTGCCAGCAGTGATGGTTCGGGGGGGCGGAATGAGCAGTTCTTC; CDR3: CASSDGSGGRNEQFF
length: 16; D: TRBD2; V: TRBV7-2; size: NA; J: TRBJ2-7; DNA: TGTGCCAGCAGCTCCAGTAGCGGGGGGCAATTGTACGAGCAGTACTTC; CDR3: CASSSSSGGQLYEQYF
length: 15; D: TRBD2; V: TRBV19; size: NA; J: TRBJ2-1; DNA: TGTGCCAGTAGTGTCGGACTAGCGGGGGTAAATGAGCAGTTCTTC; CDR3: CASSVGLAGVNEQFF
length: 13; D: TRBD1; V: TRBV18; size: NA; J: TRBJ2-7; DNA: TGTGCCAGCTCACCGGACAGGGGAGCCGAGCAGTACTTC; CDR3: CASSPDRGAEQYF
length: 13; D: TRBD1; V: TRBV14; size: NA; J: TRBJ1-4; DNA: TGTGCCAGCCAGGGACAGAATAATGAAAAACTGTTTTTT; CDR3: CASQGQNNEKLFF
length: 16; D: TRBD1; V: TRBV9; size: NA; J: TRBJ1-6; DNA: TGTGCCAGCAGCGTACAGTGGTCAGGGGGTAATTCACCCCTCCACTTT; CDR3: CASSVQWSGGNSPLHF
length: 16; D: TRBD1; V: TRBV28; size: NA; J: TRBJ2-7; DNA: TGTGCCAGCAGTTTAGCTATTTTGGACAGGGGATACGAGCAGTACTTC; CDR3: CASSLAILDRGYEQYF
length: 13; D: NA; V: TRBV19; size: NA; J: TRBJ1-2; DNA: TGTGCCAGTAGTATAAAACCCGGCTATGGCTACACCTTC; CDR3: CASSIKPGYGYTF